This entry is about one T cell receptor (beta chain). The antigen is undetermined. A multiplex PCR was run with 60 Vbeta primers and 13 Jbeta primers. TCRdb's table, derived via immunoSEQ multiplex PCR, lists solely in-frame clones and lacks some. The sample lists 95,000 to 130,000 clones, roughly 9% occurring once. This entry is derived from a study of cytomegalovirus exposure and HLA in healthy donors. Healthy donors of bone marrow made up the group. General observations from the study: A later analysis linked a missense DCLRE1C variant to TCR beta V- and J-gene trimming.

Specimen: PBMCs. This sequence was found in a man between 25 and 39 years old in good health and CMV-seronegative.

CDR3 amino acids: CASTRTAGFETQYF. Written as DNA, the CDR3 is TGTGCCAGTACAAGGACAGCCGGGTTCGAGACCCAGTACTTC. This chain uses TRBV19 with TRBJ2-5; D is possibly TRBD1 (6 bases). Germline V CDR1 and CDR2: LNHDA, SQIVND (reference sequence). The CDR3 is 14 amino acids. Trimming removed 7 bases at V and 5 bases at J, with 17 bases between.